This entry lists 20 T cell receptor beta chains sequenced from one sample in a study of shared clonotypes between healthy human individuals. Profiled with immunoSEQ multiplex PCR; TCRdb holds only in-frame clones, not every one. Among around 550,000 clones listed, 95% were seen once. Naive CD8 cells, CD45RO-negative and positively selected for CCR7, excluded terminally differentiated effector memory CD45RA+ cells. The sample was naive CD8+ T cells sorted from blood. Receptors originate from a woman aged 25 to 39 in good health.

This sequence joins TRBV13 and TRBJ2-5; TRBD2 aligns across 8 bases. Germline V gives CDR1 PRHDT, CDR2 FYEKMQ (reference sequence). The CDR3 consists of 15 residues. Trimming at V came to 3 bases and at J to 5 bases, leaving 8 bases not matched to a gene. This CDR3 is CASSFGSGARETQYF. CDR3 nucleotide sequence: TGTGCCAGCAGCTTCGGTAGCGGGGCAAGGGAGACCCAGTACTTC.

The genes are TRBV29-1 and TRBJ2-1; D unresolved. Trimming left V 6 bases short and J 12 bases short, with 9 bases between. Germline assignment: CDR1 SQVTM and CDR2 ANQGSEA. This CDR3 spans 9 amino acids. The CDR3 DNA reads TGCAGCGTAACGGGTGGGCAGTTCTTC. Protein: CSVTGGQFF.

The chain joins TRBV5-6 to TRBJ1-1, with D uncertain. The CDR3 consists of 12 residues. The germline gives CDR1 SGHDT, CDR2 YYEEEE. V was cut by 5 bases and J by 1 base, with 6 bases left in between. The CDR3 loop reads CASSTGNTEAFF. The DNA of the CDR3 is TGTGCCAGCAGTACCGGGAACACTGAAGCTTTCTTT.

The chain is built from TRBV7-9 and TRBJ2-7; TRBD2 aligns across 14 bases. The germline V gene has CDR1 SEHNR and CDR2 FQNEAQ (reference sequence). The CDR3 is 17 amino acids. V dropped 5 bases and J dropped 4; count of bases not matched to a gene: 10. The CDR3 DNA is TGTGCCAGCAGCCCCAAGACTAGCGGGAGGGTTTGGTACGAGCAGTACTTC. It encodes CASSPKTSGRVWYEQYF.

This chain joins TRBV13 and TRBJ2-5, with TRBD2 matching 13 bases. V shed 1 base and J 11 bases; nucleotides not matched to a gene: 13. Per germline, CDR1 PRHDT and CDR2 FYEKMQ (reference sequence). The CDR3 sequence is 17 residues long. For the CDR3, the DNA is TGTGCCAGCAGCTTAGCCCCGATACTAGCGGGAGGGGGGGAGCAGTACTTC. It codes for CASSLAPILAGGGEQYF.

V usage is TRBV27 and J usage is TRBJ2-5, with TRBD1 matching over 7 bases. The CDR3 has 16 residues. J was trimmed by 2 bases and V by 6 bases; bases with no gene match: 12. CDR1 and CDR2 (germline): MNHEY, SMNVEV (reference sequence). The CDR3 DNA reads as TGTGCCAGCAGCTATGGGACCGGGACAGTACAAGAGACCCAGTACTTC. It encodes CASSYGTGTVQETQYF.

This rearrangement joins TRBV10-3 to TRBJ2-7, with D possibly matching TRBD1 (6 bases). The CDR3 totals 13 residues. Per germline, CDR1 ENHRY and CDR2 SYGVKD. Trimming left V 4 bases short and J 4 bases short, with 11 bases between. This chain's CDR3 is CAISVTGRYEQYF. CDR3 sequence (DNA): TGTGCCATCAGTGTAACAGGGCGGTACGAGCAGTACTTC.

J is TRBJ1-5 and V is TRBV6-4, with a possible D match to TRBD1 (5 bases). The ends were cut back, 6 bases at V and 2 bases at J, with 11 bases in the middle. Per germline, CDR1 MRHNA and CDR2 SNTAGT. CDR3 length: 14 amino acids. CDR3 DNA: TGTGCCAGCAGAAAGGGGCTAGGCAATCAGCCCCAGCATTTT. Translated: CASRKGLGNQPQHF.

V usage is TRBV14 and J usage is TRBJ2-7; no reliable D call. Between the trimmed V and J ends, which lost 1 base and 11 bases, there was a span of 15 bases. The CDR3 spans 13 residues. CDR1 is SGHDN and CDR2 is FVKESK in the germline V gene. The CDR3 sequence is CASSQVDPGVEYF. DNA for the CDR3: TGTGCCAGCAGCCAAGTGGACCCTGGGGTCGAGTACTTC.

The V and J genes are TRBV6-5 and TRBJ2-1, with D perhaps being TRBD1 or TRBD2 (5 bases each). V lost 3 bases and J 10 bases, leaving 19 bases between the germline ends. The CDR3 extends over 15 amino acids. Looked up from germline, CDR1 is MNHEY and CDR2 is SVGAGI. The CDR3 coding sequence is TGTGCCAGCAGTTATCTGTCTAGTGGGGACGGGGAGCAGTTCTTC. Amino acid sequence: CASSYLSSGDGEQFF.

CDR3 region: CASSLELGYQPQHF. Written as DNA, the CDR3 is TGTGCCAGCAGTTTGGAGTTGGGGTATCAGCCCCAGCATTTT. The V gene is TRBV28, the J gene TRBJ1-5; D remains unclear. The CDR3 sequence is 14 residues long. CDR1 MDHEN and CDR2 SYDVKM come from the germline V gene. Trimming removed 3 bases at V and 5 bases at J, with 11 bases between.

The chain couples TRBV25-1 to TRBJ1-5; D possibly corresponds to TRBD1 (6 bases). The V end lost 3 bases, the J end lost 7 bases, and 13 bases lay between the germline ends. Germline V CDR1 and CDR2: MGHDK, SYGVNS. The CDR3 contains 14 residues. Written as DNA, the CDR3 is TGTGCCAGCAGTGATGGGGGCTCTTTGCAGCCCCAGCATTTT. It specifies CASSDGGSLQPQHF.

CDR3 residues: CASSLALSRGRPYNEQFF. The CDR3 DNA reads TGTGCCAGCAGCTTAGCGCTGTCAAGGGGACGCCCCTACAATGAGCAGTTCTTC. V usage is TRBV7-9 and J usage is TRBJ2-1, with D possibly called TRBD1 or TRBD2 (5 bases each). Trimming left V 0 bases short and J 2 bases short, with 17 bases between. The CDR3 is 18 amino acids. Germline CDR1 and CDR2: SEHNR and FQNEAQ (reference sequence). Combining the CDR3 with reference TRBV7-9 and TRBJ2-1 gives the whole variable domain DTGVSQNPRHKITKRGQNVTFRCDPISEHNRLYWYRQTLGQGPEFLTYFQNEAQLEKSRLLSDRFSAERPKGSFSTLEIQRTEQGDSAMYLCASSLALSRGRPYNEQFFGPGTRLTVL.

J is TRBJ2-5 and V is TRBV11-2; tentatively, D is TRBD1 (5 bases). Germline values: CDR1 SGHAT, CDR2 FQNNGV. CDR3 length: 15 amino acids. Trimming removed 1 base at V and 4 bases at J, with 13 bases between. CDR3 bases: TGTGCCAGCAGCTTAGCTACGATGGGGCGAGAGACCCAGTACTTC. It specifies CASSLATMGRETQYF. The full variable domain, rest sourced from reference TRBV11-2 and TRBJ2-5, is EAGVAQSPRYKIIEKRQSVAFWCNPISGHATLYWYQQILGQGPKLLIQFQNNGVVDDSQLPKDRFSAERLKGVDSTLKIQPAKLEDSAVYLCASSLATMGRETQYFGPGTRLLVL.

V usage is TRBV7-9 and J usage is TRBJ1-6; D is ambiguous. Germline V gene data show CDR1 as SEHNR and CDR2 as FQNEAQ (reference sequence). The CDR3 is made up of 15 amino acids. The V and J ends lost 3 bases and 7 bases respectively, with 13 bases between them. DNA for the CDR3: TGTGCCAGCAGCTTGATCGGTGTGGGGAATTCACCCCTCCACTTT. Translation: CASSLIGVGNSPLHF.

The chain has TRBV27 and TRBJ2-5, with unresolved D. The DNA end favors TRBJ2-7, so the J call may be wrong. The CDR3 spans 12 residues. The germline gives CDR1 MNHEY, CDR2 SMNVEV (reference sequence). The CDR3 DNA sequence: TGTGCCACCGCCCTGGGCCCCTACGAGCAGTACTTC. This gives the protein CATALGPYEQYF.

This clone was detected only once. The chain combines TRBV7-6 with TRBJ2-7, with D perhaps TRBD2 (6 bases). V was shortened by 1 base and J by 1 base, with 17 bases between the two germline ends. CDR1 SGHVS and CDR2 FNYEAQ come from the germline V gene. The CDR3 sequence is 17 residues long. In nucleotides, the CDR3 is TGTGCCAGCAGCTTAGAGGCTTTCAGGGAGGAGTCCTACGAGCAGTACTTC. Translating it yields CASSLEAFREESYEQYF.

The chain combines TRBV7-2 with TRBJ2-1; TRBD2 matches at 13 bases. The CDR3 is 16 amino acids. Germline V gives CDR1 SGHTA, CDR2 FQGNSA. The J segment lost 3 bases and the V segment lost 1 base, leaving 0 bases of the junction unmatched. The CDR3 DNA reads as TGTGCCAGCAGCTTAGGACTAGCGGGAGGCTACAATGAGCAGTTCTTC. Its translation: CASSLGLAGGYNEQFF.

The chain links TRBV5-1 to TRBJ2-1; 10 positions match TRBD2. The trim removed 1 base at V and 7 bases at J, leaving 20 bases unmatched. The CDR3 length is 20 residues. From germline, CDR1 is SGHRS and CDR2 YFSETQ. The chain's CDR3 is CASSLYSGLAEEARGNEQFF. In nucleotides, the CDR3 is TGCGCCAGCAGCTTGTATTCCGGACTAGCGGAAGAGGCAAGAGGAAATGAGCAGTTCTTC.

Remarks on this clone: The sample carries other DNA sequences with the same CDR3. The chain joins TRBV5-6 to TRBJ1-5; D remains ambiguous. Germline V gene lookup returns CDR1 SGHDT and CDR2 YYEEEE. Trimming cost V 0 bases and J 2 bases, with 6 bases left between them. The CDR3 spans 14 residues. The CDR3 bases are TGTGCCAGCAGCTTGGGCGGAGGCAATCAGCCCCAGCATTTT. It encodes CASSLGGGNQPQHF.